This TCR beta chain was identified during a study of technical replicates of blood from several donors. Clones were sequenced by immunoSEQ multiplex PCR, and TCRdb holds only the in-frame ones, with some missing. Of 55,000 to 85,000 clones listed, 95% to 97% were seen once; the top ten hold roughly 0.25%. The V end was cut by 5 bases, the J end by 2 bases, with 17 bases between. Germline values: CDR1 LNHDA, CDR2 SQIVND (reference sequence). The CDR3 is made up of 16 amino acids. The sequencing input was T cells isolated from PBMCs. The V gene is TRBV19, the J gene TRBJ2-3, with D maybe TRBD1 (5 bases). This receptor was taken from a human donor in good health. The CDR3 DNA is TGTGCCAGTAGTCCCATTCCCCGACAGTCCACAGATACGCAGTATTTT. It is translated as CASSPIPRQSTDTQYF.